Here is one T cell receptor beta chain with its context. Its antigen remains unknown. Using immunoSEQ multiplex PCR, the repertoire was profiled, and TCRdb retains in-frame clones only, with some absent. The data contain about 77,000 clones, 87% of them singletons. The sample comes from a study of OX40 agonist ivuxolimab in advanced cancers. Study observations and caveats: Dose levels from 0.1 to 3.0 mg/kg saw CD4+ and CD8+ blood T cells expand clonally by week 6.

Patients with autoimmune history or systemic immunosuppression were excluded. Germline V gene lookup returns CDR1 MNHEY and CDR2 SVGAGI. Trimming removed 1 base from V and 4 bases from J, with 16 bases in between. The CDR3 spans 16 residues. The chain carries TRBV6-5 and TRBJ1-1; the D gene is possibly TRBD1 (5 bases). The source is an adult with an advanced solid tumor such as melanoma, head and neck, liver or kidney cancer. Sample: CD4+ or CD8+ T cells sorted from blood, taken in a trial of the OX40 agonist ivuxolimab. CDR3 protein: CASSYYQGVRGTEAFF. In nucleotides, the CDR3 is TGTGCCAGCAGTTACTACCAGGGTGTTAGAGGCACTGAAGCTTTCTTT.